One sample yielded the 10 T cell receptor beta chains listed below, sequenced in a study of T-cell memory formation after mild COVID-19. TCRdb reprocessed the 5' RACE reads via MiXCR and lists one record per CDR3 protein. The repertoire includes roughly 350,000 distinct CDR3 sequences, roughly 15% of them detected once, and approximately 21% sits in the top ten. The sequenced sample consisted of PBMCs or a T cell subset sorted from them (not recorded which). The receptor source for this set is a young man who had mild COVID-19 (a few samples of this study predate the infection). Cell type and time point are not known.

CDR3 bases: TGTGCCAGCAGCAAAGAACAGTCAGGACAGGATCCCTACGAGCAGTACGTC. Its protein product is CASSKEQSGQDPYEQYV. The J gene is TRBJ2-7, the V gene TRBV21-1. TRBV21-1 is a documented pseudogene. The CDR3 runs 17 residues.

V is TRBV12-3 or TRBV12-4 and J is TRBJ2-2; 7 bases fit TRBD1. The CDR3 is 15 residues long. Trimming at V came to 6 bases and at J to 6 bases, leaving 10 bases not matched to a gene. CDR3 loop: CASSPGDRVAGELFF. The CDR3 nucleotides read TGTGCCAGCAGCCCCGGGGACAGAGTTGCCGGGGAGCTGTTTTTT.

The sample holds a few counts of this clonotype. The gene calls are TRBV12-3 or TRBV12-4 and TRBJ2-5; tentative D call: TRBD1 (5 bases). CDR3 length: 18 amino acids. Trimming cost V 4 bases and J 2 bases, with 23 bases left between them. The CDR3 sequence is CASSSQVGVLRRQETQYF. CDR3 nucleotide sequence: TGTGCCAGCAGTTCCCAGGTAGGGGTCTTACGACGGCAAGAGACCCAGTACTTC.

The rearrangement uses TRBV24-1 and TRBJ1-2; D is undetermined. Trimming took 3 bases from V and 3 from J, leaving 10 bases between them. The CDR3 contains 14 residues. CDR1 is KGHDR, CDR2 SFDVKD, per germline. The CDR3 reads CATSDSHHDYGYTF. The CDR3 coding sequence is TGTGCCACCAGTGATAGCCACCATGACTATGGCTACACCTTC.

This clonotype was seen more than once but under ten times. This rearrangement joins TRBV7-2 to TRBJ2-5, with TRBD2 matching over 11 bases. The CDR3 sequence is 16 residues long. V lost 5 bases to trimming and J lost 5 bases; unmatched junction nucleotides: 10. CDR1 and CDR2 from the germline V gene are SGHTA and FQGNSA. CDR3 nucleotide sequence: TGTGCCAGCAGCAGGACCCGGGCTAGCGGGGGGGAGACCCAGTACTTC. Protein product: CASSRTRASGGETQYF.

This clonotype was found a few times. The chain recombines TRBV27 with TRBJ2-4; D remains unclear. The CDR3 spans 13 residues. Germline CDR1 reads MNHEY; CDR2 reads SMNVEV (reference sequence). The germline V and J ends were trimmed by 9 bases and 0 bases, with 9 bases remaining between them. In DNA, the CDR3 is TGTGCCAGTGCTTTGACAGCCAAAAACATTCAGTACTTC. It codes for CASALTAKNIQYF.

This clonotype was counted a few times. V usage is TRBV21-1 and J usage is TRBJ1-3; TRBD1 is taken as the D call from the table, unchecked against the DNA. TRBV21-1 is deemed a pseudogene. This CDR3 has 14 residues. The CDR3 DNA reads as TGTGCCAGCAGCAAGGGACATTACGGAAACACCATATATTTT. Amino acid sequence: CASSKGHYGNTIYF.

Only a few counts were recorded for this clonotype. The chain is built from TRBV25-1 and TRBJ2-3; 7 bases agree with TRBD2. Germline-derived CDR1 and CDR2 are MGHDK and SYGVNS. The CDR3 has 15 amino acids. V was clipped by 8 bases and J by 2 bases; unmatched bases: 10. The CDR3 loop is CASAPLASTTDTQYF. The CDR3 DNA reads as TGTGCCAGCGCCCCACTAGCGTCAACCACAGATACGCAGTATTTT.

This sequence joins TRBV20-1 and TRBJ1-3; D not resolved. Germline CDR1 DFQATT, CDR2 SNEGSKA (reference sequence). V was shortened by 3 bases and J by 1 base, with 7 bases between the two germline ends. The CDR3 covers 13 residues. The CDR3 sequence is CSASSQSGNTIYF. CDR3 nucleotide sequence: TGCAGTGCTAGTAGCCAGTCTGGAAACACCATATATTTT.

This clonotype appeared a few times. CDR3 DNA sequence: TGCGCCAGCAGCCCCGGGACAGGGATCACCGGGGAGCTGTTTTTT. Translation: CASSPGTGITGELFF. The rearrangement links TRBV4-1 to TRBJ2-2; 9 bases fit TRBD1. CDR1 and CDR2 from the germline V gene are MGHRA and YSYEKL. CDR3 length: 15 residues. The ends lost 4 bases at V and 4 bases at J; junction bases unmatched: 4.